The entry that follows covers one TCR beta chain sequence. Its antigen is undetermined. This record comes from a study of cytomegalovirus exposure and HLA in healthy donors. Study-level information: In a later analysis, it was reported that the approximately 120 validation repertoires had been produced on the same platform as the 600 to 850 repertoires belonging to the first cohort.

Germline CDR1 and CDR2: SQVTM and ANQGSEA. V lost 4 bases and J lost 4, with 11 bases in between. This CDR3 has 12 amino acids. The method was immunoSEQ multiplex PCR; TCRdb's version includes in-frame clones alone and lacks a portion of them. The profile shows 110,000 to 150,000 clones, roughly nine tenths of them singletons. Study-level findings and limits: Across donors, most TCRs were seen rarely, yet some public ones were widespread. It was reported that the classifier diagnosed cytomegalovirus status with high specificity and sensitivity in both the original and validation cohorts. Among TCR beta chains, those listed as cytomegalovirus-associated numbered over 150.

The V and J genes are TRBV29-1 and TRBJ2-7, with D possibly matching TRBD1 (6 bases). The clonotype originates from a man aged 18 to 30 in good health and CMV-seronegative. The sample taken for sequencing was PBMCs. The DNA of the CDR3 is TGCAGCGTTGCAGGGGAGAGATACGAGCAGTACTTC. Translating it yields CSVAGERYEQYF.